This T cell receptor (beta chain) was recovered during a study of PD-1 blockade in classical Hodgkin lymphoma. Sequencing was performed with immunoSEQ multiplex PCR; in TCRdb, only in-frame clones are kept and a portion is missing. This table has about 36,000 clones, approximately 70% appearing once. Findings and limits, study-wide: Compared with baseline, CD4+ but not CD8+ TCR diversity had risen significantly by C4D1.

This CDR3 region has 16 residues. V lost 1 base, J lost 4 bases, and 15 bases lay in between. CDR1 and CDR2 (germline): SGHKS, YYEKEE (reference sequence). After autologous stem cell transplantation all patients relapsed, and prior brentuximab vedotin exposure differed between cohorts. Details on this clone: The target antigen is unknown.

The sequencing here drew on peripheral blood mononuclear cells (PBMCs), taken before the second cycle of nivolumab. This receptor was taken from a human donor with classical Hodgkin lymphoma. The chain joins TRBV5-5 to TRBJ2-1; D remains unclear. CDR3 loop: CASSLTLAQAYNEQFF. The CDR3 DNA reads TGTGCCAGCAGCTTGACTTTGGCTCAGGCGTACAATGAGCAGTTCTTC.